In its sample, the clone carrying this T cell receptor (beta chain) was seen many times. Its antigen is as yet unknown. The record originates from a study of molecular identifiers for immune sequencing clone quantification. Study overall: Replicate RNA from roughly 18,000 or 92,000 naive CD8 T cells formed five aliquots; four were sequenced.

The V end was cut by 6 bases, the J end by 7 bases, with 22 bases between. The CDR3 has 17 amino acids. Germline assignment: CDR1 MGHDK and CDR2 SYGVNS. CD8+CD4-CCR7+CD45RA+ sorting gave the naive CD8 T cells. Study-wide points: Because of identical TCR molecules sharing a barcode, sizes of highly expanded clones could be underestimated.

Listed TCR primers, together with previously described methods, were used for the bulk TCR libraries. Each CDR3 protein gets one entry after TCRdb re-called the PCR reads with MiXCR. Among fewer than 30,000 distinct CDR3 sequences listed, roughly 17% were seen once. Sequences were obtained from naive CD8+ T cells from blood, with Jurkat cell RNA spiked in. Subset described: FACS-sorted CD8+CD4-CCR7+CD45RA+ naive T cells. The receptor was derived from a human donor in good health. Some libraries in this study had Jurkat cell RNA spiked in. The V and J genes are TRBV25-1 and TRBJ1-6; TRBD1 is a possible D gene (5 bases). The chain's CDR3 is CASRGTGEGVVNSPLHF. CDR3 sequence (DNA): TGTGCCAGCAGGGGGACCGGGGAGGGAGTGGTGAATTCACCCCTCCACTTT.